This T cell receptor (beta chain) was sequenced for a study of blood T cells in healthy people across ages. Combining a sample-barcoded 5' primer with a J-beta primer mix, a second PCR ran for about 7 to 12 cycles. TCRdb re-called the 5' RACE reads through MiXCR, storing one row per CDR3 protein. Altogether around 1,100,000 distinct CDR3 sequences are present, 30% to 40% being singletons, with the ten largest covering 10% to 15%. Investigators took roughly 10 milliliters of peripheral blood from every donor. PBMCs were isolated at a quantity of at least 6 million per sample. Regarding the study as a whole: Across samples, TCR beta diversity tracked strongly with naive T cell percentage.

The CDR3 is 17 residues long. Germline V gene data show CDR1 as MNHEY and CDR2 as SVGEGT. Unmatched junction bases numbered 8, after V lost 2 bases and J lost 4 bases. For this clonotype: The target antigen is unknown.

V usage is TRBV6-2 or TRBV6-3 and J usage is TRBJ2-1; 10 nucleotides agree with TRBD2. Sequencing used blood. The TCR was taken from a man younger than 35 in good health. CDR3 region: CASSYDLAGAKYNEQFF. The CDR3 DNA reads TGTGCCAGCAGTTACGACCTAGCGGGGGCTAAGTACAATGAGCAGTTCTTC.